These T cell receptor beta chains were read from a single sample in a study of shared clonotypes between healthy human individuals. The protocol was immunoSEQ multiplex PCR, while the TCRdb copy is restricted to in-frame clones and leaves out a portion. This sample yields nearly 2 million clones, of which just under 95% are seen a single time; around 1.2% belongs to the top ten. The sample comprised naive CD8+ T cells sorted from blood. The source of these receptors is a man aged 18 to 29 in good health. CDR3s include the opening cysteine and the closing phenylalanine or tryptophan. D genes are given only for firm matches. Expanded clones get a size class; other rows say once, few or many, or leave the size out.

cdr3_nt cdr3_aa v_call d_call clone_size j_call
TGTGCCTGGAGCGAGGGTAACTATGGCTACACCTTC CAWSEGNYGYTF TRBV30 . few TRBJ1-2
TGTGCCAGCAGTCAAATGATAGCGGGGAACTCCTACGAGCAGTACTTC CASSQMIAGNSYEQYF TRBV6-6 TRBD2 . TRBJ2-7
TGTGCCAGCAATACGCTAGCGGAGGACACCGGGGAGCTGTTTTTT CASNTLAEDTGELFF TRBV28 TRBD2 . TRBJ2-2
TGCGCCAGCAGCCCGGGACTAGCGGTAACAGATACGCAGTATTTT CASSPGLAVTDTQYF TRBV4-1 TRBD2 . TRBJ2-3
TGTGCCAGCAGCTTGGCTAGCGGGAGACCCCAAGAGACCCAGTACTTC CASSLASGRPQETQYF TRBV5-6 TRBD2 . TRBJ2-5
TGCGCCAGCAGTGAAGACAGGGGTTTCTTGCTCACTGAAGCTTTCTTT CASSEDRGFLLTEAFF TRBV10-2 TRBD1 . TRBJ1-1
TGTGCCAGCAGCGCCGGGACAGGGGGTTCGAACACCGGGGAGCTGTTTTTT CASSAGTGGSNTGELFF TRBV7-9 TRBD1 . TRBJ2-2
TGTGCCAGCAGTTGGACAGGGACGGGGGACGAGCAGTACTTC CASSWTGTGDEQYF TRBV27 TRBD1 . TRBJ2-7
TGTGCCAGCAGCTTGGGGTTCGAGCCCTACGAGCAGTACTTC CASSLGFEPYEQYF TRBV5-4 . . TRBJ2-7
TGTGCCAGCAGCTTAGATGACACTGAAGCTTTCTTT CASSLDDTEAFF TRBV7-9 . . TRBJ1-1
TGTGCCAGCAGTTTCGGACAGGGCCTCTCCTACGAGCAGTACTTC CASSFGQGLSYEQYF TRBV27 TRBD1 . TRBJ2-7
TGCGCCAGCAGAGATTCTGGGAATTCACCCCTCCACTTT CASRDSGNSPLHF TRBV4-1 . . TRBJ1-6
TGTGCCAGCAGCTTAGGTGTCAGGTCTGGAAACACCATATATTTT CASSLGVRSGNTIYF TRBV7-9 . . TRBJ1-3
TGTGCCAGCAGCCCAGGCGGCGGGATCACTGAAGCTTTCTTT CASSPGGGITEAFF TRBV9 . . TRBJ1-1
TGTGCCAGCAGACCACAGGGGTTTAGCAATCAGCCCCAGCATTTT CASRPQGFSNQPQHF TRBV27 TRBD1 many TRBJ1-5
TGTGCCAGCACCCTGCAGGGGGCCACCTACGAGCAGTACTTC CASTLQGATYEQYF TRBV28 TRBD1 . TRBJ2-7
TGTGCCAGCAGTTTAGCTCGGACTGGGAATGGCTACACCTTC CASSLARTGNGYTF TRBV27 . . TRBJ1-2
TGTGCCAGCAGCTTAGACTTGGGACCTAATGAAAAACTGTTTTTT CASSLDLGPNEKLFF TRBV7-6 . . TRBJ1-4
TGTGCCAGCAGTTACGGACAGGGGGCCCGTACGCAGTATTTT CASSYGQGARTQYF TRBV6-5 TRBD1 once TRBJ2-3
TGTGCCTGGAGTGAAGGACCCTGGACTGAAGCTTTCTTT CAWSEGPWTEAFF TRBV30 . . TRBJ1-1
TGTGCCAGCAGCAGGGGGCCTAACACCGGGGAGCTGTTTTTT CASSRGPNTGELFF TRBV21-1 . . TRBJ2-2
TGTGCCAGCAGCTGGGCTAGCGGAAACACCGGGGAGCTGTTTTTT CASSWASGNTGELFF TRBV7-2 TRBD2 . TRBJ2-2
TGCGCCAGCAGCCAAGCTGTGGGGAGCACAGATACGCAGTATTTT CASSQAVGSTDTQYF TRBV4-3 . . TRBJ2-3
TGTGCCAGCGGGACAGGGGAACCAGATACGCAGTATTTT CASGTGEPDTQYF TRBV2 TRBD1 . TRBJ2-3
TGTGCCAGCTCACAAAATTCCCCGAACGCAGGTCGCCAAGAGACCCAGTACTTC CASSQNSPNAGRQETQYF TRBV18 . . TRBJ2-5
TGTGCCTGGATGGTGTTCTCTGGAAACACCATATATTTT CAWMVFSGNTIYF TRBV30 . . TRBJ1-3
TGTGCCAGCCGAAAGACAGGGGCGAGTCAGCCCCAGCATTTT CASRKTGASQPQHF TRBV27 TRBD1 once TRBJ1-5
TGTGCCAGCAGTCCGCGACAGGGGGCTTCCTACAATGAGCAGTTCTTC CASSPRQGASYNEQFF TRBV6-4 TRBD1 . TRBJ2-1
TGTGCCAGCAGTTTTTCTACCGTTGGGGTCACCTACGAGCAGTACTTC CASSFSTVGVTYEQYF TRBV27 . once TRBJ2-7
TGTGCCAGCAGCTCCCGGGAGGCCTACGAGCAGTACTTC CASSSREAYEQYF TRBV7-9 TRBD2 . TRBJ2-7
TGTGCCAGCAGCTTACAGGGTTCCTACGAGCAGTACTTC CASSLQGSYEQYF TRBV5-6 . . TRBJ2-7
TGCGCCAGCAGCCCTCGGTACTCAGACCCGCCGGATACGCAGTATTTT CASSPRYSDPPDTQYF TRBV4-1 . . TRBJ2-3